This T cell receptor (beta chain) was sequenced during a study of cytomegalovirus exposure and HLA in healthy donors. Whereas donors were nominally healthy upon sampling, unrecorded immune exposures were probable. Study-level findings and limits: A later analysis linked a missense variant in DCLRE1C to the trimming of TCR beta V and J genes. Among TCR beta chains of equal frequency, HLA-associated ones were more clonally expanded in a later analysis. Analyses of presence/absence relied on an assumption of roughly uniform sequencing depth across donors.

The PCR ran on 60 Vbeta and 13 Jbeta primers. Sequencing used immunoSEQ multiplex PCR; TCRdb keeps in-frame clones, though not all of them. Among under 200,000 clones listed, roughly 87% were seen once. For this clone: The antigen is unknown.

Deletions cut 4 bases from V and 0 bases from J, with 10 bases between. Germline V gene lookup returns CDR1 GTSNPN and CDR2 SVGIG (reference sequence). This CDR3 has 14 amino acids. The receptor was derived from a woman in her forties or fifties in good health and CMV-seronegative. The chain uses TRBV30 and TRBJ1-3; D gene uncertain. The source material was PBMCs. In DNA form, the CDR3 reads TGTGCCTGGAATGGCCGAAGCTCTGGAAACACCATATATTTT. Its protein product is CAWNGRSSGNTIYF.